The next 18 T cell receptor beta chains were all read from a single sample in a study of blood T cell repertoires in COVID-19. The protocol was immunoSEQ multiplex PCR, while the TCRdb copy is restricted to in-frame clones and leaves out a portion. The sample includes some 74,000 clones, approximately 90% of them seen just once. Sequencing was carried out using peripheral blood. Receptor source: a man over 45 with COVID-19, enrolled during active disease.

This sequence joins TRBV5-1 and TRBJ2-1; no clear D gene. The CDR3 length is 12 residues. The germline V gene encodes CDR1 SGHRS and CDR2 YFSETQ. Deletions cut 6 bases from V and 1 base from J, with 5 bases between. The DNA of the CDR3 is TGCGCCAGCACTAGGTCCTACAATGAGCAGTTCTTC. This gives the protein CASTRSYNEQFF.

The table lists this clone with a count of one. The chain has TRBV18 and TRBJ2-7; 10 nucleotides agree with TRBD1. CDR3 length: 13 residues. J was trimmed by 4 bases and V by 4 bases; bases with no gene match: 1. Germline loops: CDR1 KGHSH, CDR2 LQKENI. The CDR3 DNA reads as TGTGCCAGCTCACGGGACAGGGGATACGAGCAGTACTTC. Translated: CASSRDRGYEQYF.

This sequence joins TRBV5-1 and TRBJ2-6, with D possibly matching TRBD1 (6 bases). The V end lost 7 bases, the J end lost 0 bases, and 11 bases lay between the germline ends. The length of the CDR3 is 15 residues. Germline V lookup: CDR1 SGHRS, CDR2 YFSETQ. This CDR3 reads CASRRQDSGANVLTF. The CDR3 DNA reads TGCGCCAGCCGCCGACAGGACTCTGGGGCCAACGTCCTGACTTTC.

This chain uses TRBV10-2 with TRBJ2-7; 7 bases are shared with TRBD2. Germline lookup yields CDR1 WSHSY and CDR2 SAAADI. The CDR3 length is 15 residues. After removal of 6 bases from V and 5 bases from J, the junction contained 13 bases not matched to a gene. The CDR3 coding sequence is TGCGCCAGCAGCAGTATCGGGACTACCCTCGACGAGCAGTACGTC. Its translation is CASSSIGTTLDEQYV.

The CDR3 DNA reads as TGTGCCAGCACCTTTTCACACGGGACAGGAAACTATGGCTACACCTTC. Protein: CASTFSHGTGNYGYTF. The rearrangement links TRBV7-2 to TRBJ1-2; TRBD1 aligns across 8 bases. The length of the CDR3 is 16 residues. Losses at the gene ends were 7 bases for V and 2 bases for J; bases not matched to a gene: 12. The germline gives CDR1 SGHTA, CDR2 FQGNSA.

This chain links TRBV5-1 with TRBJ2-3; 11 bases fit TRBD2. V shed 5 bases, J shed 0 bases, and the junction held 5 bases outside the gene matches. The CDR3 is 16 residues long. CDR1 is SGHRS and CDR2 is YFSETQ in the germline V gene. Written as DNA, the CDR3 is TGCGCCAGCAGTTCGACTAGCGGGGCTAGCACAGATACGCAGTATTTT. This codes for CASSSTSGASTDTQYF.

The rearrangement joins TRBV6-6 to TRBJ2-3; 10 bases are shared with TRBD2. After removal of 5 bases from V and 4 bases from J, the junction contained 9 bases not matched to a gene. The CDR3 is made up of 16 amino acids. Germline CDR1 reads MNHNY; CDR2 reads SVGAGI (reference sequence). The CDR3 is CASSPPSGRASDTQYF. The DNA for the CDR3 is TGTGCCAGCAGTCCCCCCAGCGGGAGGGCTTCAGATACGCAGTATTTT.

The V and J genes are TRBV19 and TRBJ1-4, with 11 bases that match TRBD1. Germline V lookup: CDR1 LNHDA, CDR2 SQIVND (reference sequence). The J segment lost 3 bases and the V segment lost 3 bases, leaving 6 bases of the junction unmatched. The CDR3 is 17 amino acids. CDR3 DNA sequence: TGTGCCAGTAGTATGCGGACAGGGGGCAAGGCTAATGAAAAACTGTTTTTT. Translating it yields CASSMRTGGKANEKLFF.

This clone was detected once. This chain connects TRBV4-3 to TRBJ2-3, with TRBD1 as a possible D gene (6 bases). CDR1 and CDR2 (germline): LGHNA, YSLEER. This CDR3 comprises 17 residues. Trimming pared 1 base from V and 0 bases from J, leaving 14 bases between. CDR3 sequence: CASSQGGIQGSTDTQYF. The DNA of the CDR3 is TGCGCCAGCAGCCAAGGGGGAATTCAGGGGAGCACAGATACGCAGTATTTT.

Note on this clone: Its ends do not fully match the called genes, so a read error is possible. The rearrangement uses TRBV2 and TRBJ1-5, with 7 bases that match TRBD1. CDR3 size: 14 residues. Germline loops: CDR1 SNHLY, CDR2 FYNNEI. CDR3 in DNA: TGTGCCAGCAGGGAAGACAGGGGCAATCAGCCCCAGCATTTT. This encodes CASREDRGNQPQHF. The full variable domain, completed using reference TRBV2 and TRBJ1-5, is EPEVTQTPSHQVTQMGQEVILRCVPISNHLYFYWYRQILGQKVEFLVSFYNNEISEKSEIFDDQFSVERPDGSNFTLKIRSTKLEDSAMYFCASREDRGNQPQHFGDGTRLSIL.

CDR3 DNA sequence: TGTGCCAGCACCGACAAGACAGGGAGGACAGATACGCAGTATTTT. Translated: CASTDKTGRTDTQYF. J is TRBJ2-3 and V is TRBV13, with a tentative D call TRBD1 (7 bases). This CDR3 is 15 amino acids long. Germline V CDR1 and CDR2: PRHDT, FYEKMQ (reference sequence). Trimming took off 7 bases at V and 3 bases at J, with 17 bases between the two ends.

V usage is TRBV4-1 and J usage is TRBJ1-6; unclear D gene. The CDR3 has 18 residues. The germline V gene has CDR1 MGHRA and CDR2 YSYEKL. V dropped 0 bases and J dropped 0 bases, with 12 bases sitting between them. CDR3 in DNA: TGCGCCAGCAGCCAAGATCTGAGGACTAGCTCCTATAATTCACCCCTCCACTTT. Translation: CASSQDLRTSSYNSPLHF.

The chain uses TRBV6-5 and TRBJ2-7; the match to TRBD1 covers 11 bases. The CDR3 length is 14 residues. The junction had 5 bases not matched to a gene; V was cut back by 8 bases and J by 2 bases. Germline assignment: CDR1 MNHEY and CDR2 SVGAGI. The CDR3: CASQRDRGTYEQYF. The CDR3 DNA reads as TGTGCCAGCCAACGGGACAGGGGGACCTACGAGCAGTACTTC.

The rearrangement uses TRBV10-3 and TRBJ1-5; TRBD1 agrees at 7 bases. Germline trimming cut 3 bases from V and 5 bases from J; bases unmatched to any gene: 4. The CDR3 consists of 14 residues. Germline values: CDR1 ENHRY, CDR2 SYGVKD. CDR3 protein: CAISEQGPDQPQHF. The CDR3 DNA reads as TGTGCCATCAGTGAACAGGGGCCTGATCAGCCCCAGCATTTT.

Worth noting for this clone: Additional DNA sequences in this sample encode the identical CDR3. DNA of the CDR3: TGCGCCAGCAGTCTTTCGGAGGCAGATACGCAGTATTTT. Its protein product is CASSLSEADTQYF. This chain links TRBV5-1 with TRBJ2-3; tentative D call: TRBD2 (5 bases). The germline V and J ends were trimmed by 5 bases and 4 bases, with 11 bases remaining between them. CDR1 and CDR2 (germline): SGHRS, YFSETQ. The CDR3 is 13 amino acids.

The rearrangement links TRBV5-1 to TRBJ2-1; 9 positions match TRBD2. The CDR3 spans 16 residues. V lost 7 bases and J lost 8; bases outside the gene matches: 16. Looked up from germline, CDR1 is SGHRS and CDR2 is YFSETQ. The CDR3 DNA reads TGCGCCAGCGAGCGAGGTAGCGGGAGTTATAGCGATGAGCAGTTCTTC. Translated, it gives CASERGSGSYSDEQFF.

This clone was seen more than once but under ten times. The chain couples TRBV7-8 to TRBJ2-7; the match to TRBD2 covers 9 bases. The CDR3 loop spans 16 amino acids. The V and J ends lost 1 base and 5 bases, in that order; junction bases with no gene match: 9. Germline CDR1 and CDR2: SGHVS and FQNEAQ. The CDR3 region has the DNA TGTGCCAGCAGCTTAGTTGGGGCTAGCGGGGCTGACGAGCAGTACTTC. It encodes CASSLVGASGADEQYF.

The V gene is TRBV19, the J gene TRBJ2-1; TRBD1 aligns across 10 bases. The V gene's germline CDR1 is LNHDA and CDR2 SQIVND (reference sequence). The junction had 1 base not matched to a gene; V was cut back by 5 bases and J by 0 bases. The CDR3 consists of 15 residues. CDR3: CASSRTGGSYNEQFF. CDR3 DNA: TGTGCCAGTAGTCGGACAGGGGGCTCCTACAATGAGCAGTTCTTC. The complete variable domain, with remaining parts taken from reference TRBV19 and TRBJ2-1, reads DGGITQSPKYLFRKEGQNVTLSCEQNLNHDAMYWYRQDPGQGLRLIYYSQIVNDFQKGDIAEGYSVSREKKESFPLTVTSAQKNPTAFYLCASSRTGGSYNEQFFGPGTRLTVL.